The present TCR beta chain was sequenced within a study of monozygotic twins with inflammatory bowel disease. cDNA was made in eight separate reactions per sample. TCRdb processed the 5' RACE reads again and assigns one entry to each CDR3 protein, with no DNA. The repertoire shows approximately 400,000 distinct CDR3 sequences; the top ten hold just over 2.5%. Germline V gene data show CDR1 as KGHDR and CDR2 as SFDVKD. The CDR3 sequence is 13 residues long. The clonotype was recovered from a human donor with ulcerative colitis or Crohn's disease, or a healthy co-twin of an affected twin (not recorded which). What was sequenced was blood. J is TRBJ1-1 and V is TRBV24-1; TCRdb's D gene call, TRBD1, goes unchecked for lack of DNA. This CDR3 reads CATREGVRTEAFF.